The clone carrying this T cell receptor (beta chain) was counted a few times. Its antigen is not identified. The primer mix had 60 Vbeta and 13 Jbeta primers. This table comes from immunoSEQ multiplex PCR, and its TCRdb copy is limited to in-frame clones, with some not included. The data show 150,000 to 200,000 clones, roughly 79% seen once. The sample originates from a study of cytomegalovirus exposure and HLA in healthy donors. General observations from the study: Reported results showed that the classifier diagnosed cytomegalovirus status with high specificity and sensitivity.

V shed 6 bases and J 1 base; nucleotides not matched to a gene: 11. Germline assignment: CDR1 MDHEN and CDR2 SYDVKM. The CDR3 spans 16 residues. This TCR was sampled from a young woman in good health and CMV-seropositive. This sequence joins TRBV28 and TRBJ2-5; 7 nucleotides agree with TRBD1. Material for sequencing was PBMCs. Here the CDR3 reads CASSYNRGLGQETQYF. In nucleotides, the CDR3 is TGTGCCAGCAGCTACAACAGGGGCCTCGGCCAAGAGACCCAGTACTTC.